This TCR beta chain originates from a study of T cell responses to AZD1222 COVID-19 vaccine. With 1 base removed from V and 3 bases from J, the gap between germline ends came to 11 bases. This CDR3 has 16 residues. Germline V gives CDR1 KGHDR, CDR2 SFDVKD. Second-dose groups at about 4 or about 12 weeks were pooled. Repertoires were generated with immunoSEQ multiplex PCR, while TCRdb's copy carries only in-frame clones and drops some. Of approximately 99,000 clones listed, roughly 90% are singletons. This sequence joins TRBV24-1 and TRBJ2-2, with D possibly being TRBD1 (5 bases). The TCR originated in an adult who received the AZD1222 COVID-19 vaccine. The sample in question was peripheral blood, obtained 28 days after the second AZD1222 dose. Here the CDR3 DNA reads TGTGCCACCAGTGATTTAAAGGGGCCCTACACCGGGGAGCTGTTTTTT. Protein product: CATSDLKGPYTGELFF.